The T cell receptor beta chain under discussion was sequenced for a study of chemoradiotherapy in HPV16-positive cancers. CDR3 size: 16 residues. CDR1 and CDR2 (germline): MGHDK, SYGVNS. J lost 4 bases, V lost 3 bases, and 5 bases had no gene match. TCRdb's table, derived via immunoSEQ multiplex PCR, lists solely in-frame clones and lacks some. The repertoire holds 3,000 to 4,000 clones, with roughly 77% as singletons. Specimen collection occurred from a patient who underwent chemoradiotherapy. This chain joins TRBV25-1 and TRBJ2-2, with 10 bases that match TRBD2. This TCR was recovered from a human donor with HPV-associated anogenital cancer. The CDR3 sequence is CASSELSGRATGELFF. CDR3 nucleotide sequence: TGTGCCAGCAGTGAGCTCAGCGGGAGGGCCACCGGGGAGCTGTTTTTT.